These 16 T cell receptor beta chains were all obtained from the same sample, sequenced in a study of T cell responses to AZD1222 COVID-19 vaccine. Generated by immunoSEQ multiplex PCR, the TCRdb table keeps only in-frame clones and is missing some. The sample records over 95,000 clones, approximately 84% being singletons. Sample: peripheral blood, taken 28 days after the second AZD1222 dose. These receptors all stem from an adult who received the AZD1222 COVID-19 vaccine.

The V and J genes are TRBV4-3 and TRBJ2-1; possibly TRBD1 for D (5 bases). With 0 bases removed from V and 6 bases from J, the gap between germline ends came to 6 bases. This CDR3 contains 13 residues. The germline gives CDR1 LGHNA, CDR2 YSLEER. Written as DNA, the CDR3 is TGCGCCAGCAGCCAAGAAAGGGGCAATGAGCAGTTCTTC. Protein sequence: CASSQERGNEQFF.

The V and J genes are TRBV7-3 and TRBJ2-2; possible D gene TRBD2, 5 bases. V lost 7 bases and J 6 bases, leaving 6 bases between the germline ends. The CDR3 sequence is 11 residues long. Germline V gene lookup returns CDR1 SGHTA and CDR2 FQGTGA. The CDR3 loop is CASIGAGELFF. The CDR3 nucleotides read TGTGCCAGCATCGGGGCCGGGGAGCTGTTTTTT.

CDR3 in amino acids: CASSSNPGTGAYEQYF. The DNA for the CDR3 is TGTGCCAGCAGCTCTAATCCCGGGACAGGGGCCTACGAGCAGTACTTC. The rearrangement joins TRBV14 to TRBJ2-7; 10 bases are shared with TRBD1. This CDR3 comprises 16 residues. V lost 5 bases to trimming and J lost 2 bases; unmatched junction nucleotides: 9. Germline-derived CDR1 and CDR2 are SGHDN and FVKESK.

This chain connects TRBV19 to TRBJ1-5, with D possibly matching TRBD1 (5 bases). The V gene's germline CDR1 is LNHDA and CDR2 SQIVND (reference sequence). Trimming took 5 bases from V and 3 from J, leaving 14 bases between them. The CDR3 consists of 15 residues. In nucleotides, the CDR3 is TGTGCCAGTAGTCATAAGCGGGGCTACAATCAGCCCCAGCATTTT. Its protein product is CASSHKRGYNQPQHF. Full variable domain (missing parts from reference TRBV19 and TRBJ1-5): DGGITQSPKYLFRKEGQNVTLSCEQNLNHDAMYWYRQDPGQGLRLIYYSQIVNDFQKGDIAEGYSVSREKKESFPLTVTSAQKNPTAFYLCASSHKRGYNQPQHFGDGTRLSIL.

This clone was seen more than once but under ten times. This chain links TRBV9 with TRBJ1-1, with TRBD1 identical over 7 bases. The V segment lost 4 bases and the J segment 1 base; nucleotides outside the gene matches: 4. The CDR3 has 14 amino acids. Germline V lookup: CDR1 SGDLS, CDR2 YYNGEE. CDR3: CASSPRQGNTEAFF. The CDR3 DNA reads as TGTGCCAGCAGCCCTCGACAGGGGAACACTGAAGCTTTCTTT.

The chain joins TRBV10-3 to TRBJ1-2, with D perhaps TRBD1 (5 bases). CDR1 is ENHRY, CDR2 SYGVKD, per germline. The CDR3 has 16 amino acids. The V gene lost 0 bases and the J gene lost 6 bases, with 17 bases spanning the gap. The CDR3 spells CAISESTFVTGDGYTF. The DNA for the CDR3 is TGTGCCATCAGTGAGTCGACTTTTGTGACGGGGGATGGCTACACCTTC.

This clone has only a few counts. The chain has TRBV21-1 and TRBJ2-7; TRBD2, the table's D call, was not compared with the DNA. TRBV21-1 corresponds to a pseudogene. This CDR3 spans 15 amino acids. CDR3 DNA sequence: TGTGCCAGCAGCAAAGGGGAGTTGAGCTCCTACGAGCAGTACTTC. It yields the protein CASSKGELSSYEQYF.

V and J are TRBV5-1 and TRBJ2-7; possibly TRBD2 for D (6 bases). CDR3 length: 14 residues. The V gene's germline CDR1 is SGHRS and CDR2 YFSETQ. The V gene lost 0 bases and the J gene lost 5 bases, with 12 bases spanning the gap. The CDR3 DNA reads as TGCGCCAGCAGCTTGGTTCTGGGGAGGAACGAGCAGTACTTC. This translates into CASSLVLGRNEQYF.

The V and J genes are TRBV7-2 and TRBJ2-7; 9 bases line up with TRBD2. V shed 5 bases, J shed 1 base, and the junction held 6 bases outside the gene matches. CDR3 size: 15 residues. Per the germline V gene, CDR1 is SGHTA and CDR2 is FQGNSA. The CDR3 DNA sequence: TGTGCCAGCAGCCCGGGCGCGGGAGGGTCCTACGAGCAGTACTTC. It encodes CASSPGAGGSYEQYF.

The chain employs TRBV7-9 and TRBJ2-5; D remains ambiguous. The germline V gene encodes CDR1 SEHNR and CDR2 FQNEAQ (reference sequence). CDR3 size: 13 residues. The V gene lost 5 bases and the J gene lost 5 bases, with 12 bases spanning the gap. CDR3 amino acids: CASSQWVGETQYF. Written as DNA, the CDR3 is TGTGCCAGCAGCCAGTGGGTTGGGGAGACCCAGTACTTC.

The CDR3 loop is CASSPPRTDNQPQHF. The DNA for the CDR3 is TGTGCCAGCAGTCCCCCCAGGACTGATAATCAGCCCCAGCATTTT. The chain couples TRBV28 to TRBJ1-5; D unclear. Germline CDR1 and CDR2: MDHEN and SYDVKM. Trimming removed 5 bases at V and 4 bases at J, with 15 bases between. The CDR3 covers 15 residues. The full variable domain, with the rest looked up from reference TRBV28 and TRBJ1-5, is DVKVTQSSRYLVKRTGEKVFLECVQDMDHENMFWYRQDPGLGLRLIYFSYDVKMKEKGDIPEGYSVSREKKERFSLILESASTNQTSMYLCASSPPRTDNQPQHFGDGTRLSIL.

This chain uses TRBV4-1 with TRBJ2-3; D uncertain. This CDR3 spans 11 amino acids. V gave up 4 bases and J gave up 5 bases, with 4 bases separating them. CDR1 and CDR2 from the germline V gene are MGHRA and YSYEKL. The CDR3 region has the DNA TGCGCCAGCAGCCTTGAAGATACGCAGTATTTT. Translated, it gives CASSLEDTQYF.

V and J are TRBV25-1 and TRBJ2-1; maybe TRBD2 (6 bases). The germline gives CDR1 MGHDK, CDR2 SYGVNS. V was trimmed by 5 bases and J by 10 bases, leaving 15 bases between them. This CDR3 is built from 13 residues. As DNA, the CDR3 is TGTGCCAGCAGTTTCCCCGGGCGGGACGAGCAGTTCTTC. Protein sequence: CASSFPGRDEQFF.

The V call is TRBV29-1, the J call TRBJ2-3; the D gene is possibly TRBD1 (5 bases). Per germline, CDR1 SQVTM and CDR2 ANQGSEA. V lost 6 bases, J lost 0 bases, and 10 bases lay in between. The CDR3 covers 13 residues. CDR3 amino acids: CSVRQPSTDTQYF. CDR3 in DNA: TGCAGCGTCCGACAGCCGAGCACAGATACGCAGTATTTT.

The chain carries TRBV7-2 and TRBJ1-3, with D maybe TRBD1 (6 bases). Trimming shortened V by 4 bases and J by 0 bases, and 16 bases separated the two germline ends. Germline CDR1 SGHTA, CDR2 FQGNSA. The CDR3 loop spans 17 amino acids. The CDR3 nucleotides read TGTGCCAGCAGCTGGAGCTGGGACACGAACTCTGGAAACACCATATATTTT. This gives the protein CASSWSWDTNSGNTIYF. Full variable domain (missing parts from reference TRBV7-2 and TRBJ1-3): GAGVSQSPSNKVTEKGKDVELRCDPISGHTALYWYRQSLGQGLEFLIYFQGNSAPDKSGLPSDRFSAERTGGSVSTLTIQRTQQEDSAVYLCASSWSWDTNSGNTIYFGEGSWLTVV.

The rearrangement uses TRBV6-4 and TRBJ2-2; the D is unclear. Germline V CDR1 and CDR2: MRHNA, SNTAGT. The CDR3 spans 14 residues. Trimming stripped 4 bases from V and 6 bases from J, with 12 bases between. The CDR3 loop reads CASSGSSFSGELFF. The DNA for the CDR3 is TGTGCCAGCAGTGGCTCCTCATTCTCCGGGGAGCTGTTTTTT.